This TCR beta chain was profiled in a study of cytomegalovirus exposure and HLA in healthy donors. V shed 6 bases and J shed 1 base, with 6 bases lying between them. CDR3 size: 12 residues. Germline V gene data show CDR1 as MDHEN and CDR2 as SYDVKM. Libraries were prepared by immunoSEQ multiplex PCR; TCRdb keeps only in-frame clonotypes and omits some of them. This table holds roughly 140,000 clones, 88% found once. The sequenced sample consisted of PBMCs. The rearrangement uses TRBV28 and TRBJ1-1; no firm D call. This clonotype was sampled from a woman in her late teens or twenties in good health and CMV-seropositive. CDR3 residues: CASRRGNTEAFF. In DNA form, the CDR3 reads TGTGCCAGCAGACGGGGGAACACTGAAGCTTTCTTT.